These 27 T cell receptor beta chains originate from one sample sequenced in a study of blood T cell repertoires in COVID-19. Profiled with immunoSEQ multiplex PCR; TCRdb holds only in-frame clones, not every one. Of around 16,000 clones detected, around 86% appear once; the ten largest clones hold about 23%. Specimen: peripheral blood. These receptor sequences come from a man older than 75 with active or convalescent COVID-19.

This clone was observed a few times. The V and J genes are TRBV9 and TRBJ2-7, with 7 bases fitting TRBD1. Germline assignment: CDR1 SGDLS and CDR2 YYNGEE. Losses at the gene ends were 0 bases for V and 1 base for J; bases not matched to a gene: 10. CDR3 length: 17 residues. The CDR3 nucleotides are TGTGCCAGCAGCGTAGGGCAGTGGGGACAGACTTCCTACGAGCAGTACTTC. As protein: CASSVGQWGQTSYEQYF.

This clone was counted only a few times. The chain combines TRBV11-2 with TRBJ2-2; 10 bases are shared with TRBD2. CDR1 SGHAT and CDR2 FQNNGV come from the germline V gene. The CDR3 has 16 residues. J lost 5 bases, V lost 7 bases, and 10 bases had no gene match. This CDR3 reads CASTSSGGSWTGELFF. The CDR3 coding sequence is TGTGCCAGCACCTCTAGCGGGGGCTCGTGGACCGGGGAGCTGTTTTTT.

A word on this clone: The CDR3 carries no conserved terminal phenylalanine or tryptophan, so it likely arises from a read error. The limits of the CDR3 on the DNA are not certain, so only TCRdb's listed CDR3 is given. The chain recombines TRBV27 with TRBJ2-3; the table's D gene call, TRBD1, was not cross checked with the DNA. Germline values: CDR1 MNHEY, CDR2 SMNVEV (reference sequence). Termini included, the CDR3 measures 11 amino acids. The CDR3 spells CASSCSPNGTK.

J is TRBJ2-7 and V is TRBV5-4, with 8 bases aligning to TRBD1. This CDR3 region has 15 residues. Germline V gives CDR1 SGHNT, CDR2 YYREEE (reference sequence). With V trimmed by 4 bases and J by 2 bases, 8 bases remained unmatched. CDR3 in amino acids: CASSVPGQAPYEQYF. The CDR3, as DNA: TGTGCCAGCAGCGTACCGGGACAGGCACCCTACGAGCAGTACTTC.

This sequence joins TRBV15 and TRBJ1-2, with 7 bases matching TRBD1. V lost 0 bases to trimming and J lost 7 bases; unmatched junction nucleotides: 5. CDR1 LNHNV and CDR2 YYDKDF come from the germline V gene (reference sequence). The CDR3 is made up of 14 amino acids. The CDR3 loop reads CATSRDSNRGGYTF. As DNA, the CDR3 is TGTGCCACCAGCAGAGACTCCAACAGGGGTGGCTACACCTTC.

The chain has TRBV19 and TRBJ2-5; perhaps TRBD2 as D (6 bases). Germline lookup yields CDR1 LNHDA and CDR2 SQIVND (reference sequence). Trimming took 5 bases from V and 4 from J, leaving 17 bases between them. The CDR3 totals 15 residues. The CDR3 region is CASSPPWGVGETQYF. As DNA, the CDR3 is TGTGCCAGTAGTCCGCCCTGGGGGGTCGGAGAGACCCAGTACTTC. The whole variable domain, remainder taken from reference TRBV19 and TRBJ2-5, is DGGITQSPKYLFRKEGQNVTLSCEQNLNHDAMYWYRQDPGQGLRLIYYSQIVNDFQKGDIAEGYSVSREKKESFPLTVTSAQKNPTAFYLCASSPPWGVGETQYFGPGTRLLVL.

This clone was seen once. The chain joins TRBV19 to TRBJ2-5; 7 nucleotides agree with TRBD1. V lost 6 bases to trimming and J lost 3 bases; unmatched junction nucleotides: 4. CDR1 and CDR2 (germline): LNHDA, SQIVND (reference sequence). The CDR3 covers 13 residues. The CDR3 DNA reads as TGTGCCAGTAGCCCCGGGACAGAAGAGACCCAGTACTTC. It is translated as CASSPGTEETQYF.

This chain links TRBV19 with TRBJ1-1; no firm D call. Trimming shortened V by 4 bases and J by 0 bases, and 15 bases separated the two germline ends. Germline V gene lookup returns CDR1 LNHDA and CDR2 SQIVND (reference sequence). The CDR3 is 16 amino acids. The CDR3 protein is CASSNPWRAMNTEAFF. CDR3 coding DNA: TGTGCCAGTAGTAACCCGTGGCGGGCCATGAACACTGAAGCTTTCTTT.

This clone was found a few times. This chain links TRBV5-1 with TRBJ1-4, with 12 bases lining up with TRBD1. CDR1 SGHRS and CDR2 YFSETQ come from the germline V gene. The J segment lost 5 bases and the V segment lost 4 bases, leaving 9 bases of the junction unmatched. The CDR3 length is 17 residues. In DNA form, the CDR3 reads TGCGCCAGCAGCCAGGGACAGGGGGCGGTCATGAATGAAAAACTGTTTTTT. Its protein is CASSQGQGAVMNEKLFF. Full variable domain (remainder filled in from reference TRBV5-1 and TRBJ1-4): KAGVTQTPRYLIKTRGQQVTLSCSPISGHRSVSWYQQTPGQGLQFLFEYFSETQRNKGNFPGRFSGRQFSNSRSEMNVSTLELGDSALYLCASSQGQGAVMNEKLFFGSGTQLSVL.

V usage is TRBV4-2 and J usage is TRBJ1-1; no clear D gene. The CDR3 covers 16 residues. Trimming took 4 bases from V and 4 from J, leaving 19 bases between them. CDR1 is LGHNA, CDR2 YNFKEQ, per germline. CDR3 residues: CASSLKEDSGSTEAFF. DNA for the CDR3: TGTGCCAGCAGCCTTAAGGAAGACTCGGGGAGCACTGAAGCTTTCTTT.

This clone has only a few counts. The genes are TRBV4-3 and TRBJ1-4; 11 nucleotides match TRBD1. The CDR3 has 16 residues. From germline, CDR1 is LGHNA and CDR2 YSLEER. The V gene end was trimmed by 3 bases and the J gene end by 6 bases; junction bases not matched to a gene: 6. The CDR3 reads CASSQVRTGGYEKLFF. In DNA form, the CDR3 reads TGCGCCAGCAGCCAGGTCAGGACAGGGGGCTATGAAAAACTGTTTTTT.

The rearrangement links TRBV5-1 to TRBJ2-3, with 7 nucleotides matching TRBD2. CDR1 and CDR2 (germline): SGHRS, YFSETQ. The length of the CDR3 is 16 residues. J lost 5 bases, V lost 0 bases, and 9 bases had no gene match. CDR3: CASSLAAGPGGDTQYF. Here the CDR3 DNA reads TGCGCCAGCAGCTTGGCGGCGGGGCCGGGGGGAGATACGCAGTATTTT.

This rearrangement joins TRBV10-2 to TRBJ2-5, with D possibly being TRBD2 (6 bases). The V and J ends lost 6 bases and 4 bases respectively, with 12 bases between them. CDR3 length: 13 amino acids. Per the germline V gene, CDR1 is WSHSY and CDR2 is SAAADI. The CDR3 region has the DNA TGCGCCAGCAGCCGGGACTCCTTAGAGACCCAGTACTTC. This encodes CASSRDSLETQYF.

The V call is TRBV6-5, the J call TRBJ1-4; no clear D. The CDR3 has 15 residues. The germline V gene encodes CDR1 MNHEY and CDR2 SVGAGI. Trimming took off 6 bases at V and 0 bases at J, with 11 bases between the two ends. CDR3 loop: CASSAGSATNEKLFF. CDR3 nucleotides: TGTGCCAGCAGCGCAGGATCTGCAACTAATGAAAAACTGTTTTTT.

This rearrangement joins TRBV19 to TRBJ1-1, with D maybe TRBD1 (5 bases). Germline V gene data show CDR1 as LNHDA and CDR2 as SQIVND (reference sequence). Trimming took 4 bases from V and 0 from J, leaving 9 bases between them. The CDR3 covers 14 residues. This CDR3 reads CASSTRGLNTEAFF. Here the CDR3 DNA reads TGTGCCAGTAGTACGCGGGGCTTGAACACTGAAGCTTTCTTT.

The V gene is TRBV11-2, the J gene TRBJ1-4; D is unclear. V was trimmed by 5 bases and J by 3 bases, leaving 10 bases between them. The CDR3 is 14 amino acids. CDR1 and CDR2 from the germline V gene are SGHAT and FQNNGV. In nucleotides, the CDR3 is TGTGCCAGCAGCCCCCAGGCTGCTAATGAAAAACTGTTTTTT. It codes for CASSPQAANEKLFF.

The chain joins TRBV19 to TRBJ2-7, with 8 bases matching TRBD1. The CDR3 contains 14 residues. Germline trimming cut 1 base from V and 6 bases from J; bases unmatched to any gene: 5. Looked up from germline, CDR1 is LNHDA and CDR2 is SQIVND (reference sequence). The CDR3: CASSIADRAAEQYF. The CDR3 DNA reads TGTGCCAGTAGTATAGCGGACAGGGCGGCCGAGCAGTACTTC.

The J gene is TRBJ2-1, the V gene TRBV7-3, with D perhaps matching TRBD1 (6 bases). This CDR3 region has 13 residues. CDR1 SGHTA and CDR2 FQGTGA come from the germline V gene. V was shortened by 5 bases and J by 7 bases, with 12 bases between the two germline ends. In DNA form, the CDR3 reads TGTGCCAGCAGCCGGAGCAGGGGTAATGAGCAGTTCTTC. Translated: CASSRSRGNEQFF.

The chain combines TRBV5-1 with TRBJ2-3; 9 bases align to TRBD2. CDR3 length: 14 residues. Germline V lookup: CDR1 SGHRS, CDR2 YFSETQ. V shed 6 bases and J 1 base; nucleotides not matched to a gene: 3. In nucleotides, the CDR3 is TGCGCCAGCACAGCGGGGGGCGGCACAGATACGCAGTATTTT. Translation: CASTAGGGTDTQYF.

This chain uses TRBV10-1 with TRBJ1-1; 9 nucleotides align to TRBD1. V shed 4 bases and J 10 bases; nucleotides not matched to a gene: 13. The CDR3 consists of 15 residues. Per germline, CDR1 WNHNN and CDR2 SYGVQD (reference sequence). CDR3 in DNA: TGCGCCAGCAGTGGAACATTCCGGGACAGGGTCCGAGCTTTCTTT. Translated: CASSGTFRDRVRAFF.

This chain uses TRBV3-1 (or the pseudogene TRBV3-2) with TRBJ2-3, with 7 bases that match TRBD2. The CDR3 runs 14 residues. J gave up 4 bases and V 4 bases, and 5 bases lay outside the gene matches. Per germline, CDR1 LGHDT and CDR2 YNNKEL (reference sequence). In DNA, the CDR3 is TGTGCCAGCAGCCTAGCGGGTTGGGCAGATACGCAGTATTTT. This sequence encodes CASSLAGWADTQYF.

The V gene is TRBV10-3, the J gene TRBJ2-7, with 7 bases matching TRBD1. The germline V gene has CDR1 ENHRY and CDR2 SYGVKD. The CDR3 covers 14 residues. The trim removed 4 bases at V and 2 bases at J, leaving 5 bases unmatched. CDR3 bases: TGTGCCATCAGTGGACAGGGTACTACCTACGAGCAGTACTTC. It codes for CAISGQGTTYEQYF.

V and J are TRBV19 and TRBJ1-1; D might be TRBD1 (5 bases). This CDR3 has 15 residues. Germline V lookup: CDR1 LNHDA, CDR2 SQIVND (reference sequence). V lost 2 bases, J lost 6 bases, and 16 bases lay in between. The CDR3 spells CASSISTVGGSEAFF. DNA for the CDR3: TGTGCCAGTAGTATATCCACAGTGGGGGGGTCTGAAGCTTTCTTT.

The chain uses TRBV27 and TRBJ2-1, with D possibly TRBD1 on 6 matching bases. The CDR3 has 16 residues. V lost 6 bases and J 3 bases, leaving 18 bases between the germline ends. Germline CDR1 and CDR2: MNHEY and SMNVEV (reference sequence). CDR3 DNA: TGTGCCAGCAGCCTGCGCCCGGACAGCGGCTACAATGAGCAGTTCTTC. It specifies CASSLRPDSGYNEQFF.

V usage is TRBV16 and J usage is TRBJ1-1; 10 bases align to TRBD1. The CDR3 is 16 amino acids. The germline V gene encodes CDR1 KGHSY and CDR2 FQNENV. The V and J ends lost 5 bases and 0 bases, in that order; junction bases with no gene match: 6. The CDR3 sequence: CASSEGTGAMNTEAFF. The CDR3 region has the DNA TGTGCCAGCAGCGAGGGGACAGGGGCCATGAACACTGAAGCTTTCTTT.

This chain connects TRBV19 to TRBJ2-3; 8 bases match TRBD2. In germline, CDR1 is LNHDA, CDR2 SQIVND (reference sequence). The CDR3 sequence is 15 residues long. Germline trimming cut 2 bases from V and 1 base from J; bases unmatched to any gene: 2. The CDR3 region is CASSIRRGGTDTQYF. The CDR3, as DNA: TGTGCCAGTAGTATACGGCGGGGGGGCACAGATACGCAGTATTTT.

The chain has TRBV11-3 and TRBJ2-3; TRBD2 might be the D (6 bases). The germline V gene has CDR1 SGHNT and CDR2 YENEEA. The ends were cut back, 6 bases at V and 1 base at J, with 17 bases in the middle. This CDR3 has 16 amino acids. DNA of the CDR3: TGTGCCAGCAGTCCGGGGGTAGGATTGGGCACAGATACGCAGTATTTT. Protein product: CASSPGVGLGTDTQYF.